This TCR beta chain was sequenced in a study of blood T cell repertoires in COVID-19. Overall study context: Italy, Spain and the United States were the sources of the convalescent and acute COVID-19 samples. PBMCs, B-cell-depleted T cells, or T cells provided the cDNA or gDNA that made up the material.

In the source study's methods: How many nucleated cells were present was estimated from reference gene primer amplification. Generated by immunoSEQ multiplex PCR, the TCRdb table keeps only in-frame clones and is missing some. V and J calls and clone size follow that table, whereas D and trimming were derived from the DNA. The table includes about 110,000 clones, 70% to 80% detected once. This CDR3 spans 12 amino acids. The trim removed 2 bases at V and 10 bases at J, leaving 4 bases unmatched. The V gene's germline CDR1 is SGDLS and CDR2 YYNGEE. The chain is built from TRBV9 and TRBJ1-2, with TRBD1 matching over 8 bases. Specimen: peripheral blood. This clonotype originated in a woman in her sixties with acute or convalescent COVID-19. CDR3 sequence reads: CASSVFRGLYTF. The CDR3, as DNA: TGTGCCAGCAGCGTTTTCAGGGGGCTCTACACCTTC.